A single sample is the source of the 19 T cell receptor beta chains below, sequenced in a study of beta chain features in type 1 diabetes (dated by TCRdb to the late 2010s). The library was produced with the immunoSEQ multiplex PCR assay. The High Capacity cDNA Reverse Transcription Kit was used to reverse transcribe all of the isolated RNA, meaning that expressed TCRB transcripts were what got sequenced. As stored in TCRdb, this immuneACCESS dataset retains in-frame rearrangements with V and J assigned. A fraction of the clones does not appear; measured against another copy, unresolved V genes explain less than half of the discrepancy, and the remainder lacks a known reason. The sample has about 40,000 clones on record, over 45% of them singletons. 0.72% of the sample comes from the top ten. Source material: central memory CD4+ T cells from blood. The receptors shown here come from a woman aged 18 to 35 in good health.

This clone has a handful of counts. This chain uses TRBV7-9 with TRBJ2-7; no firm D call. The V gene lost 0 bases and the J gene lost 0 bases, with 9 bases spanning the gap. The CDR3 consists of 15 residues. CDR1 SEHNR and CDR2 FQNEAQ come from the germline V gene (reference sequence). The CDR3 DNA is TGTGCCAGCAGCTTAGCTCGACACGACTCCTACGAGCAGTACTTC. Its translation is CASSLARHDSYEQYF.

CDR3 in amino acids: CASSLKASTSGDRYEQYF. CDR3 nucleotide sequence: TGTGCCAGCAGCCTCAAAGCCTCAACTAGCGGGGACCGCTACGAGCAGTACTTC. V gene TRBV4-2 combines with J gene TRBJ2-7; 10 bases are a match to TRBD2. There are 18 residues in the CDR3. Trimming took 4 bases from V and 3 from J; bases not matched to a gene: 15. CDR1 is LGHNA, CDR2 YNFKEQ, per germline.

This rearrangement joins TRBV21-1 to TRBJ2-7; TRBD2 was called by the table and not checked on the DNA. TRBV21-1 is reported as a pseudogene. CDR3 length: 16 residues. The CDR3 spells CASSTRRLAVLYEQYF. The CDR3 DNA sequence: TGTGCCAGCAGCACCAGGAGACTAGCGGTGCTTTACGAGCAGTACTTC.

The chain's CDR3 is CASSPWTGGPVAEAFF. The CDR3, as DNA: TGTGCCAGTAGTCCCTGGACAGGGGGTCCCGTCGCTGAAGCTTTCTTT. The chain combines TRBV19 with TRBJ1-1, with 10 bases identical to TRBD1. The CDR3 has 16 residues. The V and J ends lost 5 bases and 6 bases, in that order; junction bases with no gene match: 12. Looked up from germline, CDR1 is LNHDA and CDR2 is SQIVND (reference sequence).

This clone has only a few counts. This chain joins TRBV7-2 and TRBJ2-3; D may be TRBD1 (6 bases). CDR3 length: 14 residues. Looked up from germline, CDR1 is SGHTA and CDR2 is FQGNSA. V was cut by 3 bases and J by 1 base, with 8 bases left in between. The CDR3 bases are TGTGCCAGCAGCTTTAGACAGGGCACAGATACGCAGTATTTT. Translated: CASSFRQGTDTQYF.

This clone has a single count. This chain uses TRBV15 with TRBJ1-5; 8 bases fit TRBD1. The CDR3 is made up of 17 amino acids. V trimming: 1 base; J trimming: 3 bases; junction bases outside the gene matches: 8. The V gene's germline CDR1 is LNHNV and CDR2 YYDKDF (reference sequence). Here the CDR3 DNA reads TGTGCCACCAGCAGAGCCCCAGGGGGCAGAGTCAATCAGCCCCAGCATTTT. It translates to CATSRAPGGRVNQPQHF. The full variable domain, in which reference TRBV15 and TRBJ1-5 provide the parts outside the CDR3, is DAMVIQNPRYQVTQFGKPVTLSCSQTLNHNVMYWYQQKSSQAPKLLFHYYDKDFNNEADTPDNFQSRRPNTSFCFLDIRSPGLGDTAMYLCATSRAPGGRVNQPQHFGDGTRLSIL.

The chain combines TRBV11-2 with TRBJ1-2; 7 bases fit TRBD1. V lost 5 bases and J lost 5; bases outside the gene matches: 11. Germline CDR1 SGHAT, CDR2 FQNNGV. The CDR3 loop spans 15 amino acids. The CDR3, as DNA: TGTGCCAGCAGCCAGGGGAACAGGGGAGGTTATGGCTACACCTTC. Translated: CASSQGNRGGYGYTF. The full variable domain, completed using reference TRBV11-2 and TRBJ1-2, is EAGVAQSPRYKIIEKRQSVAFWCNPISGHATLYWYQQILGQGPKLLIQFQNNGVVDDSQLPKDRFSAERLKGVDSTLKIQPAKLEDSAVYLCASSQGNRGGYGYTFGSGTRLTVV.

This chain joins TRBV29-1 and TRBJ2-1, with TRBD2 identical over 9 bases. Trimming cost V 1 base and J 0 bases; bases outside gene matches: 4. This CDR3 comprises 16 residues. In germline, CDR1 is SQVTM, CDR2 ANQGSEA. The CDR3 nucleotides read TGCAGCGTTGAAGGGACTAGCGAGAGCTCCTACAATGAGCAGTTCTTC. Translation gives CSVEGTSESSYNEQFF.

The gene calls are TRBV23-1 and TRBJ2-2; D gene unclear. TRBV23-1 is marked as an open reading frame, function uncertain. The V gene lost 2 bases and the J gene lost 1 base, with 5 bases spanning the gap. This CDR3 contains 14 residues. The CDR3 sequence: CASSQIKNTGELFF. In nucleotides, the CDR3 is TGCGCCAGCAGTCAAATCAAGAACACCGGGGAGCTGTTTTTT.

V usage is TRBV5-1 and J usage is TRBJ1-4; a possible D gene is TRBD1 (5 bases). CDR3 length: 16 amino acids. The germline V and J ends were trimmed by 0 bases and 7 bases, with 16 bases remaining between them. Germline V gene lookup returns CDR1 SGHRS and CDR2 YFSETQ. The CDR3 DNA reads TGCGCCAGCAGCTTGGAGGCAAGGGGCTCAGGTGAAAAACTGTTTTTT. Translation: CASSLEARGSGEKLFF.

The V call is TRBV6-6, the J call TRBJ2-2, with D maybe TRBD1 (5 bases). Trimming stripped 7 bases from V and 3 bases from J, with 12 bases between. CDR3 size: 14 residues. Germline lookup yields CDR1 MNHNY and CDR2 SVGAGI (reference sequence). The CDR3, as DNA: TGTGCCAGCACCTCCCCCAGGGACACCGGGGAGCTGTTTTTT. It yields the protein CASTSPRDTGELFF.

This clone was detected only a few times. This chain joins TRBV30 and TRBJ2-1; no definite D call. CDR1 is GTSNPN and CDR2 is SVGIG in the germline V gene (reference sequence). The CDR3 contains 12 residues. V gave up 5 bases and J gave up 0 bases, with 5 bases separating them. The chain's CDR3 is CAWGGSYNEQFF. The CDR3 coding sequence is TGTGCCTGGGGCGGCTCCTACAATGAGCAGTTCTTC.

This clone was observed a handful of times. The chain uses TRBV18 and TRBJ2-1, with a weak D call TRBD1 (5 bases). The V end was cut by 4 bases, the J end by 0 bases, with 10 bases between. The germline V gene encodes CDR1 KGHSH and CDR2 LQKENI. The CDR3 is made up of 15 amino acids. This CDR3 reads CASSQTDSSYNEQFF. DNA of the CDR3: TGTGCCAGCTCACAGACAGATAGCTCCTACAATGAGCAGTTCTTC. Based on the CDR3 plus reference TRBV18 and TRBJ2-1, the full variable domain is NAGVMQNPRHLVRRRGQEARLRCSPMKGHSHVYWYRQLPEEGLKFMVYLQKENIIDESGMPKERFSAEFPKEGPSILRIQQVVRGDSAAYFCASSQTDSSYNEQFFGPGTRLTVL.

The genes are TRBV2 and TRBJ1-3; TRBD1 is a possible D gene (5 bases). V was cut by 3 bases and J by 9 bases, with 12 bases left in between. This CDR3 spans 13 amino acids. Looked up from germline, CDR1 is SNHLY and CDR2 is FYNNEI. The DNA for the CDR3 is TGTGCCAGCAGTGACAGGCCGGGGGGCACCATATATTTT. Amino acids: CASSDRPGGTIYF.

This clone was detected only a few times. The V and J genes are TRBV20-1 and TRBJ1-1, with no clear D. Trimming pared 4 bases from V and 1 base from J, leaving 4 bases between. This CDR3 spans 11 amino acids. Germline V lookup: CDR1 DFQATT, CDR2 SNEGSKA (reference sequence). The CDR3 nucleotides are TGCAGTGCTAACAAGAACACTGAAGCTTTCTTT. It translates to CSANKNTEAFF.

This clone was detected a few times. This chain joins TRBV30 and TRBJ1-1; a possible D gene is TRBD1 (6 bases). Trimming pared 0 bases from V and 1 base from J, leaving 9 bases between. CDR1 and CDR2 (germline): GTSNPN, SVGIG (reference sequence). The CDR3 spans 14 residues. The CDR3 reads CAWSVWGPNTEAFF. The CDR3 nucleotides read TGTGCCTGGAGTGTATGGGGGCCGAACACTGAAGCTTTCTTT.

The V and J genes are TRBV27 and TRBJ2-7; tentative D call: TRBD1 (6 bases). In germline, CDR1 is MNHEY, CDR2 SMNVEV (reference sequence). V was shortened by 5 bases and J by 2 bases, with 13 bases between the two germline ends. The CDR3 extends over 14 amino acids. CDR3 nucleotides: TGTGCCAGCAGTCCTAGCAGGGGTCCCTACGAGCAGTACTTC. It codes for CASSPSRGPYEQYF.

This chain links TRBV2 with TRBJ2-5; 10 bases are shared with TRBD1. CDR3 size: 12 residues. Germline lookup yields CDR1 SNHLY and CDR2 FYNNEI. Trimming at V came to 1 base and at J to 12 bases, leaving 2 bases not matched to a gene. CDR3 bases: TGTGCCAGCAGTGAAGGGACAGGGGGGGAGTACTTC. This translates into CASSEGTGGEYF.

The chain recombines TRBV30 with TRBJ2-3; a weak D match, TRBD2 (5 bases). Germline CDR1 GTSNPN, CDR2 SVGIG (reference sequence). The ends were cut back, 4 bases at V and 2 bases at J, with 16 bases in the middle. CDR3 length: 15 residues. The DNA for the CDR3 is TGTGCCTGGATACTTGGAGGCCAGCTCACAGATACGCAGTATTTT. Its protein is CAWILGGQLTDTQYF. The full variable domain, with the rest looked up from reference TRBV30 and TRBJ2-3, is SQTIHQWPATLVQPVGSPLSLECTVEGTSNPNLYWYRQAAGRGLQLLFYSVGIGQISSEVPQNLSASRPQDRQFILSSKKLLLSDSGFYLCAWILGGQLTDTQYFGPGTRLTVL.